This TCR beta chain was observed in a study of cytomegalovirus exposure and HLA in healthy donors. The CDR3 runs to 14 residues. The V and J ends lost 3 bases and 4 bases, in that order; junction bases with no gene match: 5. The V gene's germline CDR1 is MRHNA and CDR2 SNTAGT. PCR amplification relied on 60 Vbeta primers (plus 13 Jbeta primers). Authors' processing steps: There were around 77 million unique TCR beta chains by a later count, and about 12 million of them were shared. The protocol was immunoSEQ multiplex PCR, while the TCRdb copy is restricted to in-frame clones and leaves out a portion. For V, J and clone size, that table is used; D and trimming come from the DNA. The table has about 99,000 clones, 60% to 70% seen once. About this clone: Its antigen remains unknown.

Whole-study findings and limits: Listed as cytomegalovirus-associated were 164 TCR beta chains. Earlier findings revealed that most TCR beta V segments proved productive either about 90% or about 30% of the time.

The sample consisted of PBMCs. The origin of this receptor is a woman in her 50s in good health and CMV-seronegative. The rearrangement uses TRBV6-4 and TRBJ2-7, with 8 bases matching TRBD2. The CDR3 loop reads CASSEGGRPYEQYF. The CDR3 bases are TGTGCCAGCAGTGAGGGCGGGAGGCCATACGAGCAGTACTTC.